Following are 14 T cell receptor beta chains from one sample sequenced in a study of blood T cell repertoires in COVID-19. The table came from immunoSEQ multiplex PCR; TCRdb's copy has only in-frame clones and leaves some out. Of roughly 170,000 clones listed, 80% to 90% are singletons. The sequencing input was peripheral blood. These receptors came from a man aged 70 or older with active or convalescent COVID-19.

The V call is TRBV7-9, the J call TRBJ1-4; D perhaps matches TRBD1 (6 bases). The V gene's germline CDR1 is SEHNR and CDR2 FQNEAQ (reference sequence). This CDR3 comprises 13 residues. Trimming took 3 bases from V and 8 from J, leaving 10 bases between them. Here the CDR3 DNA reads TGTGCCAGCAGCTTTGGACAGTCCGAAAAACTGTTTTTT. Amino acid sequence: CASSFGQSEKLFF.

For the CDR3, the DNA is TGTGCCAGCAGCACAGGACAGGGGGCTGTTCAGCCCCAGCATTTT. Translation: CASSTGQGAVQPQHF. V usage is TRBV5-8 and J usage is TRBJ1-5; 11 nucleotides line up with TRBD1. In germline, CDR1 is SGHTS, CDR2 YDEGEE. The V segment lost 4 bases and the J segment 6 bases; nucleotides outside the gene matches: 6. The CDR3 totals 15 residues.

V usage is TRBV28 and J usage is TRBJ1-3; 7 bases align to TRBD1. The V gene end was trimmed by 7 bases and the J gene end by 4 bases; junction bases not matched to a gene: 7. Germline V CDR1 and CDR2: MDHEN, SYDVKM. The CDR3 is made up of 14 amino acids. The CDR3 DNA reads TGTGCCAGCAACGGACAGGCCCGAGGAAACACCATATATTTT. Protein: CASNGQARGNTIYF.

The chain links TRBV23-1 to TRBJ2-7; the D gene is possibly TRBD2 (6 bases). TRBV23-1 falls under the ORF class, with uncertain function. V lost 10 bases and J lost 2, with 12 bases in between. The length of the CDR3 is 12 residues. This CDR3 is CANRASAYEQYF. The CDR3 DNA reads as TGCGCCAACCGGGCTAGCGCCTACGAGCAGTACTTC.

This clone was seen just once. CDR3 coding DNA: TGCGCCAGCAGTCAGGGGGATCCCAATCAGCCCCAGCATTTT. Its protein product is CASSQGDPNQPQHF. The genes are TRBV10-1 and TRBJ1-5; 7 nucleotides line up with TRBD1. V lost 5 bases to trimming and J lost 3 bases; unmatched junction nucleotides: 4. The CDR3 has 14 residues. CDR1 WNHNN and CDR2 SYGVQD come from the germline V gene (reference sequence).

J is TRBJ1-1 and V is TRBV6-1, with a tentative D call TRBD1 (5 bases). CDR3 length equals 14 residues. Germline V gene lookup returns CDR1 MNHNS and CDR2 SASEGT. Trimming stripped 2 bases from V and 3 bases from J, with 10 bases between. The CDR3: CASSEQGGDTEAFF. The CDR3 nucleotides read TGTGCCAGCAGTGAACAGGGTGGGGACACTGAAGCTTTCTTT.

J is TRBJ2-2 and V is TRBV2; no clear D gene. Trimming took 4 bases from V and 4 from J, leaving 10 bases between them. Germline V lookup: CDR1 SNHLY, CDR2 FYNNEI. CDR3 length: 14 residues. The CDR3 sequence: CASSVTVGTGELFF. The CDR3 nucleotides read TGTGCCAGCAGTGTTACAGTGGGCACCGGGGAGCTGTTTTTT.

A remark on this clone: This likely came from a read error, as a far larger clone is one base away. Other DNA sequences in the sample encode the same CDR3. The CDR3 region is CASSLGQNTEAFF. For the CDR3, the DNA is TGTGCCAGCAGCTTGGGACAGAACACTGAAGCTTTCTTT. This chain connects TRBV7-2 to TRBJ1-1; maybe TRBD1 (6 bases). The CDR3 is made up of 13 amino acids. Germline V gives CDR1 SGHTA, CDR2 FQGNSA. V was pared by 3 bases and J by 1 base, with 6 bases between.

The CDR3 sequence is CASSYAAGVAFF. The CDR3 DNA follows: TGTGCCAGCAGTTACGCTGCAGGGGTAGCTTTCTTT. J is TRBJ1-1 and V is TRBV6-5, with a weak D call TRBD1 (6 bases). The germline gives CDR1 MNHEY, CDR2 SVGAGI. V was pared by 2 bases and J by 10 bases, with 11 bases between. The CDR3 length is 12 residues.

The chain joins TRBV27 to TRBJ1-5; D is uncertain. CDR3 length: 17 residues. Germline CDR1 reads MNHEY; CDR2 reads SMNVEV (reference sequence). V was pared by 5 bases and J by 0 bases, with 17 bases between. The CDR3 coding sequence is TGTGCCAGCAGTCCTTTAGCGGAGAGACATAGCAATCAGCCCCAGCATTTT. This codes for CASSPLAERHSNQPQHF.

This clone occurred once. V usage is TRBV5-1 and J usage is TRBJ2-2; 7 nucleotides line up with TRBD2. Germline values: CDR1 SGHRS, CDR2 YFSETQ. The CDR3 covers 16 residues. The V gene end was trimmed by 0 bases and the J gene end by 4 bases; junction bases not matched to a gene: 6. The CDR3 loop reads CASSLGVAGTTGELFF. Here the CDR3 DNA reads TGCGCCAGCAGCTTGGGGGTAGCGGGCACCACCGGGGAGCTGTTTTTT.

The chain's CDR3 is CASSTPGGPYEGTQYF. For the CDR3, the DNA is TGTGCCAGCAGCACCCCGGGGGGCCCCTATGAGGGTACGCAGTATTTT. The chain has TRBV3-1 (or the pseudogene TRBV3-2) and TRBJ2-3; D may be TRBD2 (7 bases). Trimming removed 5 bases at V and 8 bases at J, with 23 bases between. The CDR3 sequence is 16 residues long. Germline assignment: CDR1 LGHDT and CDR2 YNNKEL (reference sequence).

This chain joins TRBV18 and TRBJ1-2; 11 bases match TRBD1. The CDR3 sequence is 18 residues long. The V gene end was trimmed by 2 bases and the J gene end by 4 bases; junction bases not matched to a gene: 12. CDR1 is KGHSH, CDR2 LQKENI, per germline. The DNA for the CDR3 is TGTGCCAGCTCACCATTTCCGGGACAGGGGGATTCATTCTATGGCTACACCTTC. Protein sequence: CASSPFPGQGDSFYGYTF.

The chain is built from TRBV4-3 and TRBJ2-2, with 9 bases lining up with TRBD2. The CDR3 loop spans 18 amino acids. In germline, CDR1 is LGHNA, CDR2 YSLEER. After removal of 2 bases from V and 3 bases from J, the junction contained 10 bases not matched to a gene. CDR3 region: CASSQNPFRTSDTGELFF. For the CDR3, the DNA is TGCGCCAGCAGCCAAAATCCCTTCCGGACTAGCGACACCGGGGAGCTGTTTTTT.